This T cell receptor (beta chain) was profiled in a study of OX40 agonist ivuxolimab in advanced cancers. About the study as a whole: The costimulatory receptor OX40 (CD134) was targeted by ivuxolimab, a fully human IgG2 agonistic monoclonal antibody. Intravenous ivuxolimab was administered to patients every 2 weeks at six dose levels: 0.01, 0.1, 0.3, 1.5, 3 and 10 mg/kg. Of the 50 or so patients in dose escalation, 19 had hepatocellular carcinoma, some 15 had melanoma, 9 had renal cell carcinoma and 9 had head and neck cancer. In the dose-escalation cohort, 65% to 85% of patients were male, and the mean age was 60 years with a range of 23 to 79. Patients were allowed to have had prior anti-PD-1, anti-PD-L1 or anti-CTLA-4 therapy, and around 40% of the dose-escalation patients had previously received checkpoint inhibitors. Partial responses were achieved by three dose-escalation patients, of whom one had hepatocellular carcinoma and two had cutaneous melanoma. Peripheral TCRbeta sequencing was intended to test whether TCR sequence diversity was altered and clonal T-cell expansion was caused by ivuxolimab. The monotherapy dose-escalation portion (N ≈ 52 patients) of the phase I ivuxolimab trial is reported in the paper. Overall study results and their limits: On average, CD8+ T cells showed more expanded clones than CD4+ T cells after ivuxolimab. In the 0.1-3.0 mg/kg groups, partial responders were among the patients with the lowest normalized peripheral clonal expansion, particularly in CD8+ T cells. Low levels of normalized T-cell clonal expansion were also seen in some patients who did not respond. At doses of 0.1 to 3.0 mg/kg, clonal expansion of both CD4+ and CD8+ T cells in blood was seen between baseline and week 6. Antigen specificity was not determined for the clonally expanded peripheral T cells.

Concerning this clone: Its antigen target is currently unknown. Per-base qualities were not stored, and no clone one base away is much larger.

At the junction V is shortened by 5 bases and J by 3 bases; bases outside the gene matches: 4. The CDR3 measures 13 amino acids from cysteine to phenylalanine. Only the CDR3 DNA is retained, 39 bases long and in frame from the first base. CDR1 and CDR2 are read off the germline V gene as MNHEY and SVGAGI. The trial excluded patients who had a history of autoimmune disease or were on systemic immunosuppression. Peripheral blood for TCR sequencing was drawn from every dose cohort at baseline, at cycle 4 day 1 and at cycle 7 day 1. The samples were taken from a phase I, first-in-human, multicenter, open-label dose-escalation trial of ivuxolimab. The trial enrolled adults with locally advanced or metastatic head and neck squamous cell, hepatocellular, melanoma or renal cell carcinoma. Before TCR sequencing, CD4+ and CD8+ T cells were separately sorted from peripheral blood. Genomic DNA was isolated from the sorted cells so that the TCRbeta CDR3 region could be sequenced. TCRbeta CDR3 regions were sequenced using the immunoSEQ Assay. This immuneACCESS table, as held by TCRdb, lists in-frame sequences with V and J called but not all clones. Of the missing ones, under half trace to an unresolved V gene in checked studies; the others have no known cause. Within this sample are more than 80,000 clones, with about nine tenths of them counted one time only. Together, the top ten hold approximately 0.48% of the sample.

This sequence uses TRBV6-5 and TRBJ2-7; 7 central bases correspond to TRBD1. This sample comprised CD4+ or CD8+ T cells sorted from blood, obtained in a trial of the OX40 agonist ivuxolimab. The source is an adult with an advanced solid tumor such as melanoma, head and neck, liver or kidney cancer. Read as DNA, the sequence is TGTGCCAGCAGTAGGGCAGGGGGCTACGAGCAGTACTTC. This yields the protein CASSRAGGYEQYF.